This T cell receptor (beta chain) was identified during a study of blood T cell repertoires in COVID-19. On the study more broadly: Nucleic acid was either cDNA or gDNA, and it came from T cells, B-cell-depleted T cells, or PBMCs.

Self-reported history from a screening survey and questionnaire set each donor's cohort. Methods used by the authors: Scientists estimated how many nucleated cells there were by amplifying reference gene primers. Produced via immunoSEQ multiplex PCR; TCRdb's table is partial and in-frame only. The V and J calls and clone size come from that table; D and trimming were worked out from the DNA. The profile shows some 490,000 clones, more than 85% of them singletons. Germline CDR1 reads SNHLY; CDR2 reads FYNNEI. V was cut by 7 bases and J by 1 base, with 13 bases left in between. CDR3 size: 14 residues. This receptor was identified in a woman aged 60-70 years who had recovered from COVID-19. Sequenced input: PBMCs or T cells enriched from blood (not recorded which). The chain combines TRBV2 with TRBJ1-1; possible D gene TRBD1, 5 bases. In DNA form, the CDR3 reads TGTGCCAGCATTTTTCGGACACAGAACACTGAAGCTTTCTTT. This codes for CASIFRTQNTEAFF.